Shown below are 30 T cell receptor beta chains from a single sample sequenced in a study of cytomegalovirus exposure and HLA in healthy donors. Amplification used 60 Vbeta primers and 13 Jbeta primers. Some clones are missing from TCRdb's copy, which holds only in-frame ones; the method was immunoSEQ multiplex PCR. Here the sample spans over 130,000 clones, 82% being singletons. The sample comprised PBMCs. These receptors originate from a man under 40 in good health and CMV-seropositive.

This clone was detected only a few times. The chain joins TRBV4-1 to TRBJ2-3; tentative D call: TRBD2 (5 bases). The germline V gene encodes CDR1 MGHRA and CDR2 YSYEKL. CDR3 length: 14 amino acids. Trimming took off 0 bases at V and 6 bases at J, with 10 bases between the two ends. CDR3 coding DNA: TGCGCCAGCAGCCAAGATCGCTGGAGGGATACGCAGTATTTT. This sequence encodes CASSQDRWRDTQYF.

The chain carries TRBV29-1 and TRBJ2-1; TRBD2 matches at 9 bases. This CDR3 is 15 amino acids long. Germline CDR1 is SQVTM and CDR2 is ANQGSEA. The junction had 10 bases not matched to a gene; V was cut back by 1 base and J by 9 bases. In DNA, the CDR3 is TGCAGCGTTGAAGTCCAAGGCGGGAGGGCCTTTGAGCAGTTCTTC. Translated, it gives CSVEVQGGRAFEQFF.

About this clone itself: The sample holds other DNA sequences that translate to the same CDR3. The gene calls are TRBV28 and TRBJ1-2; 9 bases match TRBD1. Losses at the gene ends were 5 bases for V and 5 bases for J; bases not matched to a gene: 3. This CDR3 contains 13 residues. The germline V gene has CDR1 MDHEN and CDR2 SYDVKM. The CDR3: CASSSGQGYGYTF. CDR3 in DNA: TGTGCCAGCAGTAGTGGACAGGGGTATGGCTACACCTTC.

In this sample, this clone turned up once. This chain uses TRBV5-1 with TRBJ1-6, with D hard to call. CDR1 is SGHRS and CDR2 is YFSETQ in the germline V gene. Trimming left V 0 bases short and J 8 bases short, with 12 bases between. This CDR3 has 15 residues. The CDR3 nucleotides read TGCGCCAGCAGCTTGGAAGAGGCGTTCTATTCACCCCTCCACTTT. This translates into CASSLEEAFYSPLHF.

The chain links TRBV19 to TRBJ2-1; D might be TRBD2 (6 bases). The CDR3 consists of 15 residues. CDR1 and CDR2 from the germline V gene are LNHDA and SQIVND (reference sequence). V gave up 5 bases and J gave up 0 bases, with 11 bases separating them. CDR3 residues: CASSPMGGSYNEQFF. The CDR3 DNA sequence: TGTGCCAGTAGTCCTATGGGGGGCTCCTACAATGAGCAGTTCTTC. The complete variable domain, with remaining parts taken from reference TRBV19 and TRBJ2-1, reads DGGITQSPKYLFRKEGQNVTLSCEQNLNHDAMYWYRQDPGQGLRLIYYSQIVNDFQKGDIAEGYSVSREKKESFPLTVTSAQKNPTAFYLCASSPMGGSYNEQFFGPGTRLTVL.

The chain links TRBV4-2 to TRBJ1-1; D gene uncertain. There are 14 residues in the CDR3. V dropped 4 bases and J dropped 1 base, with 10 bases sitting between them. Germline CDR1 and CDR2: LGHNA and YNFKEQ. The CDR3 nucleotides read TGTGCCAGCAGCCCAACTTCAGGGAACACTGAAGCTTTCTTT. Amino acids: CASSPTSGNTEAFF.

This chain joins TRBV7-2 and TRBJ2-1; 8 nucleotides agree with TRBD2. The germline CDR1 and CDR2 sequences are SGHTA and FQGNSA. Unmatched junction bases numbered 6, after V lost 1 base and J lost 4 bases. The CDR3 spans 16 residues. The CDR3 here is CASSLGPGRGYNEQFF. The CDR3, as DNA: TGTGCCAGCAGCTTAGGTCCCGGGAGGGGATACAATGAGCAGTTCTTC.

J is TRBJ2-2 and V is TRBV4-1; D is ambiguous. The germline CDR1 and CDR2 sequences are MGHRA and YSYEKL. This CDR3 is 14 amino acids long. Trimming left V 0 bases short and J 3 bases short, with 5 bases between. The CDR3 coding sequence is TGCGCCAGCAGCCAAGACAGGTACACCGGGGAGCTGTTTTTT. Its translation: CASSQDRYTGELFF.

V gene TRBV20-1 combines with J gene TRBJ1-3; D remains ambiguous. The CDR3 has 11 residues. Germline V gene sequence: CDR1 DFQATT, CDR2 SNEGSKA (reference sequence). The ends were cut back, 5 bases at V and 8 bases at J, with 10 bases in the middle. CDR3 loop: CSASRLDTIYF. In nucleotides, the CDR3 is TGCAGTGCTTCGCGATTGGACACCATATATTTT.

This rearrangement joins TRBV6-6 to TRBJ2-3; 7 nucleotides line up with TRBD2. J lost 5 bases, V lost 5 bases, and 7 bases had no gene match. The CDR3 has 14 amino acids. CDR1 and CDR2 (germline): MNHNY, SVGAGI (reference sequence). Written as DNA, the CDR3 is TGTGCCAGCAGTCGCGGGAGCCTGGGAGATACGCAGTATTTT. Translated, it gives CASSRGSLGDTQYF.

V and J are TRBV29-1 and TRBJ1-2; D is perhaps TRBD1 (5 bases). CDR3 length: 11 residues. CDR1 is SQVTM and CDR2 is ANQGSEA in the germline V gene. With 8 bases removed from V and 1 base from J, the gap between germline ends came to 8 bases. The CDR3 DNA follows: TGCAGCACCGGGGGTAACTATGGCTACACCTTC. Its protein is CSTGGNYGYTF.

The CDR3 sequence: CASSIGQGASNQPQHF. The CDR3 coding sequence is TGTGCCAGTAGTATTGGACAGGGGGCTTCCAATCAGCCCCAGCATTTT. The chain combines TRBV19 with TRBJ1-5; TRBD1 matches at 11 bases. This CDR3 contains 16 residues. V lost 3 bases and J lost 3; bases outside the gene matches: 4. Per germline, CDR1 LNHDA and CDR2 SQIVND (reference sequence).

The gene calls are TRBV13 and TRBJ1-1, with D tentatively TRBD1 (6 bases). CDR3 size: 16 residues. Germline assignment: CDR1 PRHDT and CDR2 FYEKMQ (reference sequence). The V gene lost 4 bases and the J gene lost 3 bases, with 18 bases spanning the gap. The CDR3 DNA reads as TGTGCCAGCAGCTCTCCCCGGGGGGGCGCGGACACTGAAGCTTTCTTT. Translating gives CASSSPRGGADTEAFF.

As DNA, the CDR3 is TGTGCCAGCAGCCTCCGACTAGCGGGGGAGGTAGATACGCAGTATTTT. Its translation: CASSLRLAGEVDTQYF. The genes are TRBV5-4 and TRBJ2-3; the match to TRBD2 covers 12 bases. The germline gives CDR1 SGHNT, CDR2 YYREEE (reference sequence). The CDR3 is 16 residues long. V was clipped by 4 bases and J by 5 bases; unmatched bases: 8.

This clone was seen a few times. This sequence joins TRBV5-8 and TRBJ1-1; D perhaps matches TRBD1 (6 bases). The length of the CDR3 is 12 residues. The germline V and J ends were trimmed by 3 bases and 8 bases, with 11 bases remaining between them. Looked up from germline, CDR1 is SGHTS and CDR2 is YDEGEE. CDR3 nucleotides: TGTGCCAGCAGCTGGAACGACAGGGAAGCTTTCTTT. Translating gives CASSWNDREAFF.

This clone was observed once. J is TRBJ2-7 and V is TRBV5-1, with D possibly being TRBD2 (7 bases). Per the germline V gene, CDR1 is SGHRS and CDR2 is YFSETQ. This CDR3 region has 14 residues. The V end was cut by 5 bases, the J end by 2 bases, with 14 bases between. CDR3 bases: TGCGCCAGCAGACAGCGGGACACTACCTACGAGCAGTACTTC. Translated: CASRQRDTTYEQYF. The variable domain in full, completed from reference TRBV5-1 and TRBJ2-7, reads KAGVTQTPRYLIKTRGQQVTLSCSPISGHRSVSWYQQTPGQGLQFLFEYFSETQRNKGNFPGRFSGRQFSNSRSEMNVSTLELGDSALYLCASRQRDTTYEQYFGPGTRLTVT.

J is TRBJ2-7 and V is TRBV19; TRBD2 matches 9 bases. Germline lookup yields CDR1 LNHDA and CDR2 SQIVND (reference sequence). Trimming at V came to 5 bases and at J to 2 bases, leaving 4 bases not matched to a gene. The CDR3 loop spans 14 amino acids. The CDR3 reads CASSPSGTTYEQYF. The CDR3 DNA reads as TGTGCCAGTAGTCCTAGCGGGACTACCTACGAGCAGTACTTC.

The chain carries TRBV15 and TRBJ1-6, with D possibly being TRBD1 (5 bases). Germline V gives CDR1 LNHNV, CDR2 YYDKDF (reference sequence). Trimming pared 0 bases from V and 7 bases from J, leaving 7 bases between. The CDR3 totals 14 residues. The CDR3 DNA follows: TGTGCCACCAGCAGAGATCCAGGGAATTCACCCCTCCACTTT. This codes for CATSRDPGNSPLHF.

The chain employs TRBV13 and TRBJ2-3, with 9 bases matching TRBD1. The V gene end was trimmed by 7 bases and the J gene end by 0 bases; junction bases not matched to a gene: 8. CDR3 size: 16 residues. Germline V CDR1 and CDR2: PRHDT, FYEKMQ (reference sequence). The CDR3 bases are TGTGCCAGCACCCTTCGGACAGGGGCTAGCACAGATACGCAGTATTTT. Protein product: CASTLRTGASTDTQYF.

The chain joins TRBV14 to TRBJ1-1, with D possibly TRBD1 on 6 matching bases. The CDR3 is 16 amino acids. Germline CDR1 and CDR2: SGHDN and FVKESK. The ends were cut back, 4 bases at V and 5 bases at J, with 20 bases in the middle. In DNA form, the CDR3 reads TGTGCCAGCAGCCCCGGGCAGGGGCATGTTTGGACTGAAGCTTTCTTT. This translates into CASSPGQGHVWTEAFF. Filled out from reference TRBV14 and TRBJ1-1, the complete variable domain reads EAGVTQFPSHSVIEKGQTVTLRCDPISGHDNLYWYRRVMGKEIKFLLHFVKESKQDESGMPNNRFLAERTGGTYSTLKVQPAELEDSGVYFCASSPGQGHVWTEAFFGQGTRLTVV.

The genes are TRBV15 and TRBJ1-5; D uncertain. The germline CDR1 and CDR2 sequences are LNHNV and YYDKDF (reference sequence). This CDR3 is 14 amino acids long. Between the trimmed V and J ends, which lost 0 bases and 5 bases, there was a span of 8 bases. The CDR3 coding sequence is TGTGCCACCAGCAGAGATCGGGGTTATCAGCCCCAGCATTTT. Translated: CATSRDRGYQPQHF.

The chain recombines TRBV7-3 with TRBJ2-3; 9 positions agree with TRBD2. Per germline, CDR1 SGHTA and CDR2 FQGTGA. The junction had 10 bases not matched to a gene; V was cut back by 1 base and J by 2 bases. There are 18 residues in the CDR3. CDR3 region: CASSLMGVAGAYTDTQYF. The CDR3 DNA is TGTGCCAGCAGCTTAATGGGGGTAGCGGGAGCATACACAGATACGCAGTATTTT.

V gene TRBV19 combines with J gene TRBJ2-7; TRBD2 matches 8 bases. Germline V gives CDR1 LNHDA, CDR2 SQIVND (reference sequence). V trimming: 5 bases; J trimming: 4 bases; junction bases outside the gene matches: 1. This CDR3 spans 12 amino acids. The CDR3 coding sequence is TGTGCCAGTAGTCGGGGGGGGTACGAGCAGTACTTC. Translation: CASSRGGYEQYF.

The CDR3 loop reads CASSFETRSTDTQYF. CDR3 nucleotide sequence: TGTGCCAGCAGCTTTGAGACTAGAAGCACAGATACGCAGTATTTT. The chain uses TRBV14 and TRBJ2-3, with a possible D match to TRBD2 (6 bases). Germline CDR1 is SGHDN and CDR2 is FVKESK. This CDR3 is 15 amino acids long. V was pared by 5 bases and J by 0 bases, with 12 bases between.

This chain links TRBV28 with TRBJ2-7, with D tentatively TRBD2 (6 bases). The germline CDR1 and CDR2 sequences are MDHEN and SYDVKM. This CDR3 contains 15 residues. V was trimmed by 6 bases and J by 5 bases, leaving 20 bases between them. This chain's CDR3 is CASRPHSGGVHEQYF. The CDR3 region has the DNA TGTGCCAGCAGACCTCACAGCGGAGGGGTCCACGAGCAGTACTTC.

Only a few counts were recorded for this clone. The chain is built from TRBV6-5 and TRBJ2-7; 10 bases fit TRBD1. Germline V gene data show CDR1 as MNHEY and CDR2 as SVGAGI. With V trimmed by 6 bases and J by 5 bases, 4 bases remained unmatched. This CDR3 has 13 amino acids. CDR3 bases: TGTGCCAGCAGGCTGGACAGGGGGAACGAGCAGTACTTC. Translating gives CASRLDRGNEQYF.

This clone turned up a few times. This CDR3 is also generated by other DNA sequences in the sample. The genes are TRBV19 and TRBJ1-1; 10 nucleotides line up with TRBD1. The ends lost 5 bases at V and 3 bases at J; junction bases unmatched: 0. This CDR3 spans 13 amino acids. Germline V lookup: CDR1 LNHDA, CDR2 SQIVND (reference sequence). CDR3 amino acids: CASSGQGDTEAFF. The CDR3, as DNA: TGTGCCAGTAGTGGACAGGGGGACACTGAAGCTTTCTTT.

V usage is TRBV2 and J usage is TRBJ1-1; TRBD1 matches at 7 bases. J was trimmed by 5 bases and V by 1 base; bases with no gene match: 16. Germline loops: CDR1 SNHLY, CDR2 FYNNEI. This CDR3 region has 18 residues. The CDR3: CASSEGRRQGGWRTEAFF. In DNA, the CDR3 is TGTGCCAGCAGTGAAGGCCGTCGACAGGGAGGCTGGAGAACTGAAGCTTTCTTT.

This chain uses TRBV7-3 with TRBJ1-1; D ambiguous. This CDR3 has 15 amino acids. Trimming removed 0 bases at V and 1 base at J, with 9 bases between. Germline loops: CDR1 SGHTA, CDR2 FQGTGA. The CDR3: CASSLTGPGNTEAFF. For the CDR3, the DNA is TGTGCCAGCAGCTTAACGGGTCCGGGGAACACTGAAGCTTTCTTT.

This chain connects TRBV2 to TRBJ1-1, with D tentatively TRBD1 (6 bases). Germline CDR1 and CDR2: SNHLY and FYNNEI. V was cut by 8 bases and J by 10 bases, with 23 bases left in between. The CDR3 extends over 14 amino acids. This chain's CDR3 is CASETGSEVRAAFF. The CDR3 coding sequence is TGTGCCAGCGAGACAGGCTCCGAGGTCAGGGCAGCTTTCTTT.